This T cell receptor beta chain was observed in a study of technical replicates of blood from a few donors. Germline CDR1 is SGHNT and CDR2 is YYREEE (reference sequence). CDR3 length: 11 amino acids. V lost 1 base and J lost 7, with 3 bases in between. Assay: immunoSEQ multiplex PCR; the TCRdb copy retains only in-frame clones and omits some. The sample gives 65,000 to 95,000 clones, around nine tenths of which show up once; 0.27% is in the top ten. The chain links TRBV5-4 to TRBJ2-1; the D is unclear. The source is a human donor in good health. Material for sequencing was T cells isolated from PBMCs. The CDR3 spells CASSLSNEQFF. In DNA, the CDR3 is TGTGCCAGCAGCTTGTCTAATGAGCAGTTCTTC.